Described below is a single TCR beta chain sequence and its context. Both 60 Vbeta primers and 13 Jbeta primers went into the PCR. TCRdb keeps only in-frame clones here, not all; method: immunoSEQ multiplex PCR. Its table records around 140,000 clones. This record comes from a study of cytomegalovirus exposure and HLA in healthy donors. Germline CDR1 reads MNHEY; CDR2 reads SMNVEV (reference sequence). V gave up 2 bases and J gave up 0 bases, with 7 bases separating them. There are 14 residues in the CDR3. The clonotype comes from a woman aged 40-49 years in good health and CMV-seronegative. The sequenced material came from PBMCs. The chain uses TRBV27 and TRBJ1-1; no reliable D call. CDR3 residues: CASSLGSMNTEAFF. The CDR3 DNA sequence: TGTGCCAGCAGTTTAGGCTCCATGAACACTGAAGCTTTCTTT.